This T cell receptor beta chain is from a study of T-cell reconstitution after alpha-beta-depleted transplantation in children. The CDR3 spans 13 residues. V was clipped by 6 bases and J by 5 bases, with 13 bases between them. In germline, CDR1 is SNHLY, CDR2 FYNNEI. This clonotype was counted between two and nine times. It was with unique molecular identifiers that the TCRbeta library was prepared. One entry per CDR3 protein results from TCRdb running MiXCR on the PCR reads. The sample gives more than 150,000 distinct CDR3 sequences, about 6.4% of which show up once; 3% is in the top ten. Specimen: PBMCs from the stem cell graft donor, collected from the stem cell graft. The sequence was obtained from a human donor who donated a stem cell graft to a child with Wiskott-Aldrich syndrome. The rearrangement uses TRBV2 and TRBJ1-1; D is ambiguous. The CDR3: CASRLGTKTEAFF. In DNA, the CDR3 is TGTGCCAGCAGACTCGGAACGAAAACTGAAGCTTTCTTT.